This is a list of T cell receptor beta chains from one sample in a study of blood T cell repertoires in COVID-19. TCRdb's copy holds only in-frame clones and misses some; the assay was immunoSEQ multiplex PCR. The sample records approximately 90,000 clones, approximately 80% being singletons. Sequenced sample: peripheral blood. The receptors come from a woman older than 75 with active or convalescent COVID-19. The CDR3 runs from the conserved cysteine through the conserved F or W. The D gene is left open where the match is weak. Where a row states a size, it is once, few, many or the class of an expanded clone; other rows omit it.

>TRBV19|TRBD2|TRBJ2-1|NA
CASSSQRGNEQFF
TGTGCCAGTAGTTCACAGCGGGGCAATGAGCAGTTCTTC
>TRBV19|TRBD1|TRBJ1-5|NA
CASSINPGTGDQPQHF
TGTGCCAGTAGTATTAACCCCGGGACAGGGGATCAGCCCCAGCATTTT
>TRBV19|NA|TRBJ1-5|NA
CASSFSPDQPQHF
TGTGCCAGTAGTTTTTCCCCCGATCAGCCCCAGCATTTT
>TRBV5-4|NA|TRBJ2-1|NA
CASSESSYNEQFF
TGTGCCAGCAGCGAGAGCTCCTACAATGAGCAGTTCTTC
>TRBV7-3|TRBD1|TRBJ2-3|NA
CASSLLGQGAPDTQYF
TGTGCCAGCAGCTTATTGGGTCAGGGGGCCCCAGATACGCAGTATTTT
>TRBV6-2/TRBV6-3|NA|TRBJ1-1|NA
CASSITDRSTEAFF
TGTGCCAGCAGTATAACCGACAGGAGCACTGAAGCTTTCTTT
>TRBV19|NA|TRBJ1-1|NA
CASSSGQRETEAFF
TGTGCCAGTAGTAGCGGACAGCGAGAGACTGAAGCTTTCTTT
>TRBV6-5|TRBD1|TRBJ1-2|NA
CASTWTGRMLYGYTF
TGTGCCAGCACCTGGACAGGGCGCATGTTGTATGGCTACACCTTC
>TRBV6-5|NA|TRBJ1-2|few
CASRDGQSRSGYTF
TGTGCCAGCAGGGATGGACAGTCGAGGTCTGGCTACACCTTC
>TRBV29-1|NA|TRBJ2-3|NA
CSVVSSGQGTQYF
TGCAGCGTTGTCTCTAGCGGACAGGGCACGCAGTATTTT
>TRBV24-1|TRBD1|TRBJ2-5|NA
CATSDWDRGLLGLQETQYF
TGTGCCACCAGTGATTGGGACAGGGGGCTACTCGGGCTCCAAGAGACCCAGTACTTC
>TRBV29-1|NA|TRBJ1-2|NA
CSAKGGIRDGYTF
TGCAGCGCCAAGGGGGGGATCAGGGATGGCTACACCTTC
>TRBV27|TRBD1|TRBJ1-1|once
CASSGGGAGSTEAFF
TGTGCCAGCTCGGGAGGGGGCGCCGGGAGCACTGAAGCTTTCTTT
>TRBV10-3|NA|TRBJ2-1|NA
CAISEIPGYNEQFF
TGTGCCATCAGTGAGATCCCGGGTTACAATGAGCAGTTCTTC
>TRBV6-5|TRBD2|TRBJ2-1|NA
CASRLSGSRNNEQFF
TGTGCCAGCAGACTGAGCGGGAGTCGGAACAATGAGCAGTTCTTC
>TRBV28|NA|TRBJ1-5|NA
CASSLTGNQPQHF
TGTGCCAGCAGTTTAACAGGCAATCAGCCCCAGCATTTT
>TRBV14|NA|TRBJ1-2|NA
CASSQVGTRGYTF
TGTGCCAGCAGCCAAGTCGGAACCAGGGGCTACACCTTC
>TRBV3-1/TRBV3-2|NA|TRBJ2-7|once
CASSQHGEQYF
TGTGCCAGCAGCCAACACGGGGAGCAGTACTTC
>TRBV7-8|NA|TRBJ1-5|NA
CASSLEVGRFSNQPQHF
TGTGCCAGCAGCTTAGAGGTAGGCAGGTTTAGCAATCAGCCCCAGCATTTT
>TRBV11-2|NA|TRBJ2-7|NA
CASSLLRGSPYEQYF
TGTGCCAGCAGCCTATTAAGGGGTTCCCCCTACGAGCAGTACTTC
>TRBV5-8|NA|TRBJ1-6|NA
CASSSMTGSSYNSPLHF
TGTGCCAGCAGCTCCATGACAGGAAGCTCCTATAATTCACCCCTCCACTTT
>TRBV5-1|NA|TRBJ2-3|NA
CASSLLDSRTDTQYF
TGCGCCAGCAGCCTCCTCGACAGCAGGACAGATACGCAGTATTTT
>TRBV28|TRBD1|TRBJ2-7|NA
CASSRTGYNEQYF
TGTGCCAGCAGTCGGACAGGGTATAACGAGCAGTACTTC
>TRBV28|NA|TRBJ1-6|NA
CASSRLLGDSPLHF
TGTGCCAGCAGTCGACTCTTGGGTGATTCACCCCTCCACTTT
>TRBV20-1|NA|TRBJ1-2|NA
CSASAGGTNYGYTF
TGCAGTGCTAGTGCGGGGGGAACTAACTATGGCTACACCTTC
>TRBV7-3|TRBD1|TRBJ2-1|NA
CASSRKQGAGNEQFF
TGTGCCAGCAGCCGGAAACAGGGGGCGGGTAATGAGCAGTTCTTC
>TRBV4-1|TRBD2|TRBJ2-1|few
CASSQEGTSGDEQFF
TGCGCCAGCAGCCAAGAGGGGACTAGCGGGGATGAGCAGTTCTTC
>TRBV5-1|TRBD2|TRBJ2-2|NA
CASGGTSANTGELFF
TGCGCCAGCGGGGGGACTAGCGCGAACACCGGGGAGCTGTTTTTT
>TRBV20-1|TRBD2|TRBJ2-1|NA
CSASKLAGYNEQFF
TGCAGTGCTAGTAAGCTAGCGGGCTACAATGAGCAGTTCTTC
>TRBV5-1|NA|TRBJ2-7|NA
CASSLDSANTPYEQYF
TGCGCCAGCAGCTTGGATAGCGCGAATACACCCTACGAGCAGTACTTC
>TRBV7-3|NA|TRBJ2-5|NA
CASSATGTLQETQYF
TGTGCCAGCAGCGCAACCGGGACACTCCAAGAGACCCAGTACTTC
>TRBV7-6|TRBD1|TRBJ1-5|many
CASSLVAGGWAQHF
TGTGCCAGCAGCTTAGTGGCAGGGGGCTGGGCCCAGCATTTT
>TRBV4-1|TRBD1|TRBJ1-5|NA
CASSQDFNRGRNQPQHF
TGCGCCAGCAGCCAAGATTTTAACAGGGGGCGGAATCAGCCCCAGCATTTT
>TRBV7-2|TRBD2|TRBJ2-7|NA
CASSFTSASSYEQYF
TGTGCCAGCAGCTTTACTAGCGCCAGCTCCTACGAGCAGTACTTC
>TRBV28|NA|TRBJ1-1|NA
CASSLSAGFNTEAFF
TGTGCCAGCAGTTTATCCGCAGGTTTTAACACTGAAGCTTTCTTT
>TRBV3-1/TRBV3-2|TRBD1|TRBJ1-2|NA
CASSLMPGQGSGYTF
TGTGCCAGCAGCCTAATGCCGGGACAGGGCTCTGGCTACACCTTC
>TRBV3-1/TRBV3-2|NA|TRBJ2-2|NA
CASSRGAGGYTGELFF
TGTGCCAGCAGCCGGGGGGCAGGGGGATACACCGGGGAGCTGTTTTTT
>TRBV27|TRBD2|TRBJ2-1|NA
CASTPRASGRHEQFF
TGTGCCAGCACCCCCCGGGCTAGCGGGAGACATGAGCAGTTCTTC
>TRBV20-1|NA|TRBJ2-1|NA
CSATPGEEQFF
TGCAGTGCTACCCCGGGGGAAGAGCAGTTCTTC
>TRBV4-3|TRBD1|TRBJ1-6|NA
CASSQGTGTGESPLHF
TGCGCCAGCAGCCAAGGGACGGGGACAGGGGAATCACCCCTCCACTTT
>TRBV2|NA|TRBJ2-7|NA
CASKEGSYEQYF
TGTGCCAGCAAGGAGGGATCCTACGAGCAGTACTTC
>TRBV10-3|NA|TRBJ1-2|NA
CAISESPGIRGYTF
TGTGCCATCAGTGAGTCCCCGGGGATTCGTGGCTACACCTTC
>TRBV5-1|NA|TRBJ2-5|NA
CASSYERAEETQYF
TGCGCCAGCAGCTACGAGAGGGCTGAAGAGACCCAGTACTTC
>TRBV11-3|NA|TRBJ2-7|NA
CASSQRQESSYEQYF
TGTGCCAGCAGCCAAAGACAGGAGAGCTCCTACGAGCAGTACTTC
>TRBV7-9|NA|TRBJ1-6|NA
CASSLGGWSPLHF
TGTGCCAGCAGCTTAGGGGGCTGGTCACCCCTCCACTTT
>TRBV18|TRBD2|TRBJ2-7|NA
CASSPRSGAYSYEQYF
TGTGCCAGCTCACCACGGAGCGGGGCCTACTCCTACGAGCAGTACTTC
>TRBV5-5|NA|TRBJ1-2|NA
CASSLVSSSNYGYTF
TGTGCCAGCAGCTTAGTGTCCAGTTCTAACTATGGCTACACCTTC